This is a list of T cell receptor beta chains from one sample in a study of T-cell memory formation after mild COVID-19. MiXCR, applied by TCRdb to the 5' RACE reads, yields one record per CDR3 protein. Of some 250,000 distinct CDR3 sequences listed, about a sixth are singletons. Sequenced: PBMCs or a T cell subset sorted from them (not recorded which). These receptors were taken from a man between 18 and 29 years old who had mild COVID-19 (a few samples of this study predate the infection). Cell type and time point are not known. The CDR3 runs from the conserved cysteine through the conserved F or W. Each record gives: V gene, J gene, CDR3 protein.

V gene: TRBV5-8; J gene: TRBJ2-3; CDR3 protein: CASSLYQDTQYF
V gene: TRBV5-1; J gene: TRBJ1-4; CDR3 protein: CASVQGDPTNEKLFF
V gene: TRBV5-1; J gene: TRBJ2-3; CDR3 protein: CASSLGSTTSTDTQYF
V gene: TRBV20-1; J gene: TRBJ2-7; CDR3 protein: CSASLPGPSEQYF
V gene: TRBV7-8; J gene: TRBJ1-2; CDR3 protein: CASSGGGGYGYTF
V gene: TRBV5-1; J gene: TRBJ1-2; CDR3 protein: CASSLGSEPRSYGYTF
V gene: TRBV4-3; J gene: TRBJ1-6; CDR3 protein: CASSQDRGTGDNSPLHF
V gene: TRBV9; J gene: TRBJ2-5; CDR3 protein: CASSGEDRGQETQYF
V gene: TRBV14; J gene: TRBJ1-1; CDR3 protein: CASSQMRWRTGAQNTEAFF
V gene: TRBV28; J gene: TRBJ2-3; CDR3 protein: CASTKAGTSGPPRDTQYF
V gene: TRBV20-1; J gene: TRBJ2-3; CDR3 protein: CSALTGFQDTQYF
V gene: TRBV12-3/TRBV12-4; J gene: TRBJ2-3; CDR3 protein: CASRSNDAGRFDTQYF
V gene: TRBV10-3; J gene: TRBJ2-3; CDR3 protein: CAISAPSGTGGYADTQYF
V gene: TRBV6-5; J gene: TRBJ1-2; CDR3 protein: CASSLRTGGSYGYTF
V gene: TRBV20-1; J gene: TRBJ2-7; CDR3 protein: CSASILTGYYEQYF
V gene: TRBV6-5; J gene: TRBJ1-6; CDR3 protein: CASRRQRSGTGYNSPLHF
V gene: TRBV12-3/TRBV12-4; J gene: TRBJ1-1; CDR3 protein: CASSPGAEAFF
V gene: TRBV7-9; J gene: TRBJ1-4; CDR3 protein: CASSSKQGMGEKLFF
V gene: TRBV5-1; J gene: TRBJ2-2; CDR3 protein: CASSLREAGELFF
V gene: TRBV20-1; J gene: TRBJ1-5; CDR3 protein: CSARRGSLNNQPQHF
V gene: TRBV20-1; J gene: TRBJ2-1; CDR3 protein: CSASRLAGKTDNEQFF
V gene: TRBV7-6; J gene: TRBJ2-5; CDR3 protein: CASSLASLIETQYF
V gene: TRBV4-3; J gene: TRBJ1-6; CDR3 protein: CASRTASSSYNSPLHF
V gene: TRBV7-2; J gene: TRBJ2-5; CDR3 protein: CTSSPTEGLAQYF
V gene: TRBV29-1; J gene: TRBJ1-2; CDR3 protein: CSVEGVAPSLYGYTF
V gene: TRBV18; J gene: TRBJ1-6; CDR3 protein: CASSPLEASYNSPLHF
V gene: TRBV18; J gene: TRBJ1-2; CDR3 protein: CASSPVMGEGYTF
V gene: TRBV5-1; J gene: TRBJ2-5; CDR3 protein: CASMLEGGEETQYF
V gene: TRBV5-1; J gene: TRBJ1-2; CDR3 protein: CASSETGDYGYTF
V gene: TRBV29-1; J gene: TRBJ1-2; CDR3 protein: CSVAADYGYTF
V gene: TRBV6-4; J gene: TRBJ1-4; CDR3 protein: CASSGGLANEKLFF
V gene: TRBV6-5; J gene: TRBJ2-7; CDR3 protein: CASSYRGKGRYEQYF
V gene: TRBV12-3/TRBV12-4; J gene: TRBJ1-2; CDR3 protein: CASSRGGQGAHYGYTF
V gene: TRBV7-6; J gene: TRBJ2-2; CDR3 protein: CASSLVTGTGELFF
V gene: TRBV5-5; J gene: TRBJ2-6; CDR3 protein: CASNLQSSGANVLTF
V gene: TRBV6-6; J gene: TRBJ1-2; CDR3 protein: CASSYLGQAYGYTF
V gene: TRBV6-2/TRBV6-3; J gene: TRBJ2-5; CDR3 protein: CASRLRLAPQETQYF
V gene: TRBV5-5; J gene: TRBJ2-3; CDR3 protein: CASGPLGGSDTQYF
V gene: TRBV9; J gene: TRBJ2-5; CDR3 protein: CASSGGMEETQYF
V gene: TRBV6-5; J gene: TRBJ1-5; CDR3 protein: CASSYASGNNQPQHF
V gene: TRBV10-2; J gene: TRBJ2-5; CDR3 protein: CASSDPLRGFGGGRETQYF
V gene: TRBV7-2; J gene: TRBJ2-5; CDR3 protein: CASSLEVTQYF
V gene: TRBV12-3/TRBV12-4; J gene: TRBJ2-2; CDR3 protein: CASSTQTGELFF
V gene: TRBV15; J gene: TRBJ2-1; CDR3 protein: CATAGATGGVNEQFF
V gene: TRBV10-3; J gene: TRBJ1-5; CDR3 protein: CAISVDTYQPQHF
V gene: TRBV7-8; J gene: TRBJ2-4; CDR3 protein: CASSVVWGELAKNIQYF
V gene: TRBV7-7; J gene: TRBJ2-3; CDR3 protein: CASSRGQYTDTQYF
V gene: TRBV6-5; J gene: TRBJ2-3; CDR3 protein: CASSPLAGGSADTQYF
V gene: TRBV5-1; J gene: TRBJ1-1; CDR3 protein: CASSVPTGVNTEAFF
V gene: TRBV7-2; J gene: TRBJ2-5; CDR3 protein: CASSSWASEIETQYF
V gene: TRBV6-4; J gene: TRBJ2-1; CDR3 protein: CASSDSYGEQFF
V gene: TRBV6-5; J gene: TRBJ2-2; CDR3 protein: CASSYWGGHTGELFF
V gene: TRBV7-2; J gene: TRBJ1-2; CDR3 protein: CASSPTGTGAYGYTF
V gene: TRBV29-1; J gene: TRBJ2-7; CDR3 protein: CSVEFGEPYEQYF
V gene: TRBV6-5; J gene: TRBJ1-4; CDR3 protein: CASSMDSNEKLFF
V gene: TRBV27; J gene: TRBJ2-7; CDR3 protein: CASRRQGSYEQYF
V gene: TRBV4-1; J gene: TRBJ1-2; CDR3 protein: CASSSAVANYGYTF